This TCR beta chain was sequenced for a study of T-cell reconstitution after alpha-beta-depleted transplantation in children. Study-level points and caveats: The high TCRbeta diversity at day 60 in some patients came from surviving recipient T cells and thymic progenitors. Diversity and T-cell counts at one year after transplant derived mostly from new T cells. The origin of alpha-beta T cells about two months after transplant was reportedly several hundred expanded graft clones.

Comments on this clonotype: Its antigen is undetermined.

Unique molecular identifiers were incorporated into the prepared TCRbeta library. TCRdb fed the PCR reads into MiXCR, producing one record per CDR3 protein. This table holds fewer than 150,000 distinct CDR3 sequences, about 9.5% found once. Looked up from germline, CDR1 is SGHRS and CDR2 is YFSETQ. The CDR3 extends over 14 amino acids. V lost 4 bases to trimming and J lost 2 bases, with 9 bases between them. The sample was PBMCs, mostly from graft donor cells, taken 180 days after TCRalphabeta/CD19-depleted stem cell transplant. The sequence came from a girl younger than two who had a stem cell transplant for combined immunodeficiency, so the T cells may come from the graft donor. The chain employs TRBV5-1 and TRBJ2-2, with D hard to call. The DNA of the CDR3 is TGCGCCAGCAGCGCCGGACCAAACACCGGGGAGCTGTTTTTT. It yields the protein CASSAGPNTGELFF.